This T cell receptor (beta chain) was sequenced for a study of blood T cell repertoires in COVID-19. Across the whole study: PBMCs, B-cell-depleted T cells, or T cells provided the cDNA or gDNA that made up the material.

Methods used by the authors: Estimated nucleated cell counts came from reference gene primer amplification. The table came from immunoSEQ multiplex PCR; TCRdb's copy has only in-frame clones and leaves some out. The V and J calls and clone size are taken from that table; D and trimming were inferred from the DNA. The table includes a few hundred thousand clones, more than 80% detected once. Patients from Seattle were sampled longitudinally, starting during active infection. The CDR3 contains 14 residues. J was trimmed by 2 bases and V by 2 bases; bases with no gene match: 2. The germline V gene encodes CDR1 MNHEY and CDR2 SVGAGI.

V and J are TRBV6-5 and TRBJ1-2, with 7 bases lining up with TRBD1. The TCR was taken from a young woman with COVID-19, enrolled during active disease. The specimen sequenced was peripheral blood. The chain's CDR3 is CASSYRTGNYGYTF. CDR3 coding DNA: TGTGCCAGCAGTTACAGGACAGGAAACTATGGCTACACCTTC.